This T cell receptor (beta chain) was captured in a study of T-cell reconstitution after alpha-beta-depleted transplantation in children. Broader study findings: Recipient T cells and thymic progenitors that survived gave rise to the high TCRbeta diversity observed at day 60 in some patients. In patients about two months after transplant, alpha-beta T cells reportedly arose from several hundred expanded graft clones. T-cell numbers and diversity one year post-transplant derived largely from freshly generated T cells.

The CDR3 extends over 13 amino acids. Looked up from germline, CDR1 is MNHEY and CDR2 is SMNVEV (reference sequence). The V and J ends lost 1 base and 5 bases respectively, with 9 bases between them. This sample's TCRbeta library carried unique molecular identifier barcodes. TCRdb re-called the PCR reads through MiXCR, storing one row per CDR3 protein. The table includes over 200,000 distinct CDR3 sequences, around 7.7% detected once. The table lists this clonotype with many counts. Its target is unknown. This material consisted of PBMCs, mostly from graft donor cells, taken 360 days after TCRalphabeta/CD19-depleted stem cell transplant. The chain is built from TRBV27 and TRBJ2-7; tentative D call: TRBD1 (5 bases). The receptor was isolated from a male patient aged 2 to 9 who had a stem cell transplant for acute myeloid leukemia, so the T cells may come from the graft donor. The CDR3 nucleotides read TGTGCCAGCAGTTTATTAAGCAGGGACGAGCAGTACTTC. Protein product: CASSLLSRDEQYF.